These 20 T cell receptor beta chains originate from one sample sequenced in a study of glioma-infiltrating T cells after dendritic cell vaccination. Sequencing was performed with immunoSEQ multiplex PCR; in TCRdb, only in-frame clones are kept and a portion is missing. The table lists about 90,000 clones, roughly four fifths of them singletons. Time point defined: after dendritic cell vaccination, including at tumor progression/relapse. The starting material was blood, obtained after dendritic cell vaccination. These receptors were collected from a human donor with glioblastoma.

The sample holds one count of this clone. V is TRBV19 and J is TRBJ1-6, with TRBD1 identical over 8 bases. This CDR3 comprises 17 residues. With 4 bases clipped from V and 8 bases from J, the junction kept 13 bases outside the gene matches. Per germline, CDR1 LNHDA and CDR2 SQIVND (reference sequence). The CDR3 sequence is CASSNPPGQAAYSPLHF. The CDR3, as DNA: TGTGCCAGTAGTAACCCTCCGGGACAGGCTGCCTATTCACCCCTCCACTTT.

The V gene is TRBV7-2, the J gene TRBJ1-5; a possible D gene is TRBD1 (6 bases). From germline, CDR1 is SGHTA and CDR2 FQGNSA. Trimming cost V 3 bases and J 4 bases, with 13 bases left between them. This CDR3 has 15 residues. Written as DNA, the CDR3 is TGTGCCAGCAGCTTCGGGGGGCTAGGAAATCAGCCCCAGCATTTT. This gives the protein CASSFGGLGNQPQHF.

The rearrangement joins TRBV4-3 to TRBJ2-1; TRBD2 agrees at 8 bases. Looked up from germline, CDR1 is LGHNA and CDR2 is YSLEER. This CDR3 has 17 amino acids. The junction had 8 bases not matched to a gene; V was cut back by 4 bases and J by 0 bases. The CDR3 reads CASSPSLAESSYNEQFF. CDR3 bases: TGCGCCAGCAGCCCATCACTAGCGGAGAGCTCCTACAATGAGCAGTTCTTC.

CDR3 bases: TGTGCCAGCAGCGTGAGGTCACTAGCGGGTAGTGAGCAGTTCTTC. This sequence encodes CASSVRSLAGSEQFF. This chain uses TRBV5-6 with TRBJ2-1; 9 bases fit TRBD2. CDR1 is SGHDT, CDR2 YYEEEE, per germline. J gave up 9 bases and V 4 bases, and 11 bases lay outside the gene matches. The CDR3 extends over 15 amino acids.

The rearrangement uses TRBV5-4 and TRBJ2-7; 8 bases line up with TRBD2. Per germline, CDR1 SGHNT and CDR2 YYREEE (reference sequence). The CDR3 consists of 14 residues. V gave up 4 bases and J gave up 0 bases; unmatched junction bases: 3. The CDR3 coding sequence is TGTGCCAGCAGCCCCGGGACTAGCTCCTACGAGCAGTACTTC. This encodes CASSPGTSSYEQYF. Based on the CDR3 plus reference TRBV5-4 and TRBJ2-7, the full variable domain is ETGVTQSPTHLIKTRGQQVTLRCSSQSGHNTVSWYQQALGQGPQFIFQYYREEENGRGNFPPRFSGLQFPNYSSELNVNALELDDSALYLCASSPGTSSYEQYFGPGTRLTVT.

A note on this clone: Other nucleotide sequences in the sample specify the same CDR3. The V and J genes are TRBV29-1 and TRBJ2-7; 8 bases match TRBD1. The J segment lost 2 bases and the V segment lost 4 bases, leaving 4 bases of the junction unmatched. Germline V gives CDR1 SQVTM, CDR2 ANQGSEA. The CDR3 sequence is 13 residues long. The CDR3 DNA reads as TGCAGCGTTGGGGACAGGCTGACCTACGAGCAGTACTTC. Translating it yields CSVGDRLTYEQYF.

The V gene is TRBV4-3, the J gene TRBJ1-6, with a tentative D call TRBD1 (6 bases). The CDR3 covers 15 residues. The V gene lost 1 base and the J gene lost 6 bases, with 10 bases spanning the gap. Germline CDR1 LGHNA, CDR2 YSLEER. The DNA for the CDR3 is TGCGCCAGCAGCCAAGTGAAGGACAGTAATTCACCCCTCCACTTT. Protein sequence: CASSQVKDSNSPLHF.

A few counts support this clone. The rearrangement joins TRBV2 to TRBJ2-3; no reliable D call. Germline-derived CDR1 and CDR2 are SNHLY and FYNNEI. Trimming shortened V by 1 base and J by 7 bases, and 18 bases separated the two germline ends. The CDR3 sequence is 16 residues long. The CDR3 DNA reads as TGTGCCAGCAGTGAAGGTTTGAGTCTACTCACGAATACGCAGTATTTT. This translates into CASSEGLSLLTNTQYF. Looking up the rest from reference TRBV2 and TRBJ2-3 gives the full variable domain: EPEVTQTPSHQVTQMGQEVILRCVPISNHLYFYWYRQILGQKVEFLVSFYNNEISEKSEIFDDQFSVERPDGSNFTLKIRSTKLEDSAMYFCASSEGLSLLTNTQYFGPGTRLTVL.

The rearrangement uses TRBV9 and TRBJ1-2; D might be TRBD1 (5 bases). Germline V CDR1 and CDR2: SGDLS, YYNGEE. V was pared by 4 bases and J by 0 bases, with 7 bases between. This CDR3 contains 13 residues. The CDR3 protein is CASSSGTNYGYTF. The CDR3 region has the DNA TGTGCCAGCAGCTCAGGGACTAACTATGGCTACACCTTC.

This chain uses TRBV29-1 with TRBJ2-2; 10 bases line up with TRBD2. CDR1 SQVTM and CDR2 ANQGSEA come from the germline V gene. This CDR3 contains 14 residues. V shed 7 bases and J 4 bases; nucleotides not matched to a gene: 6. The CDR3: CSARTSGGTGELFF. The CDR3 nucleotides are TGCAGCGCTCGGACTAGCGGAGGCACCGGGGAGCTGTTTTTT.

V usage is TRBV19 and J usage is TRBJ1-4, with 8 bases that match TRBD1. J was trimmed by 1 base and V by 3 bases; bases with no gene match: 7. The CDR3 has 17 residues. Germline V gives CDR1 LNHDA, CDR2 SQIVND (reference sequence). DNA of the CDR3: TGTGCCAGTAGTATTGTTGACAGGGGATTAACTAATGAAAAACTGTTTTTT. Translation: CASSIVDRGLTNEKLFF.

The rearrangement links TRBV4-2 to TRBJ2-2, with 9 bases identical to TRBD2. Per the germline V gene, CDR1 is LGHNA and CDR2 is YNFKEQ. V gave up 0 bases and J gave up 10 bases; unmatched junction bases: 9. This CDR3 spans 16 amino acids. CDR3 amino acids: CASSQEASGAQVELFF. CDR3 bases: TGTGCCAGCAGCCAAGAGGCTAGCGGGGCCCAGGTGGAGCTGTTTTTT.

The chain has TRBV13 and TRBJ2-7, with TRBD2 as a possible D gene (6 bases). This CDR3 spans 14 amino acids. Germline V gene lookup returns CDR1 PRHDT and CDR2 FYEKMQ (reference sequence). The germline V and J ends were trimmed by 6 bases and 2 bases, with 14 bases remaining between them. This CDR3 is CASRPGTATYEQYF. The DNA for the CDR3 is TGTGCCAGCAGACCCGGGACTGCTACCTACGAGCAGTACTTC.

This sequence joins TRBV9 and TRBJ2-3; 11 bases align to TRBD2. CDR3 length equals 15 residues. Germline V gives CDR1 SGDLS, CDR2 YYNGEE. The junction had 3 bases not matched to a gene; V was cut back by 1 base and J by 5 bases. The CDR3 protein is CASSVLAGGVDTQYF. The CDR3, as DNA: TGTGCCAGCAGCGTACTAGCGGGGGGAGTAGATACGCAGTATTTT.

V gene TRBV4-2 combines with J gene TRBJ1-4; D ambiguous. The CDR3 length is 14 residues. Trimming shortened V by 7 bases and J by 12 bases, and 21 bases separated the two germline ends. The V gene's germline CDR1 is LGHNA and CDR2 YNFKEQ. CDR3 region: CASKNPGNSGELFF. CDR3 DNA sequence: TGTGCCAGCAAAAATCCCGGGAATTCCGGGGAACTGTTTTTT.

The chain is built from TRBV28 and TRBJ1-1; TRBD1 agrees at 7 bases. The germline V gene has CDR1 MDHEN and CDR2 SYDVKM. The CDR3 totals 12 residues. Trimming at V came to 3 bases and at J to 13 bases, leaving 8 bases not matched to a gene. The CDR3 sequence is CASSFYRGLVFF. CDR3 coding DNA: TGTGCCAGCAGTTTTTACAGGGGATTAGTTTTCTTT.

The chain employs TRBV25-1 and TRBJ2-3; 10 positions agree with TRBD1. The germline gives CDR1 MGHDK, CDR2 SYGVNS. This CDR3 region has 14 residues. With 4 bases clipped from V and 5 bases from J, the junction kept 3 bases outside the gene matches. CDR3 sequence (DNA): TGTGCCAGCAGTGCCGGACAGGGGGGAGATACGCAGTATTTT. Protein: CASSAGQGGDTQYF.

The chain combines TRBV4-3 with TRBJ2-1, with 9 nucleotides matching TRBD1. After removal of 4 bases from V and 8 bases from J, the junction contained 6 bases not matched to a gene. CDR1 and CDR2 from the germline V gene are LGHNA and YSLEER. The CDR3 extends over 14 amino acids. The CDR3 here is CASSPGQGIYEQFF. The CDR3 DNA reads TGCGCCAGCAGCCCCGGACAGGGGATTTATGAGCAGTTCTTC.

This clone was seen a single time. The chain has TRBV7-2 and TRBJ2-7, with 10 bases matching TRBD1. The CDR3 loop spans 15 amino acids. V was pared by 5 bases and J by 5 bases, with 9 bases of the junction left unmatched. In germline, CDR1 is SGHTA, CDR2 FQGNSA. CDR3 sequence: CASSPTGTGDDEQYF. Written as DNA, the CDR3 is TGTGCCAGCAGCCCGACCGGGACAGGGGACGACGAGCAGTACTTC.

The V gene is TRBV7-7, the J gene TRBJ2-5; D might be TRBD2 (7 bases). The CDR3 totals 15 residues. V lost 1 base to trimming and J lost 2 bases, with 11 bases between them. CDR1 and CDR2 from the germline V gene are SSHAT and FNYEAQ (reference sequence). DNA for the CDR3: TGTGCCAGCAGCTTAGAGGGGGGGGGACAAGAGACCCAGTACTTC. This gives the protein CASSLEGGGQETQYF.